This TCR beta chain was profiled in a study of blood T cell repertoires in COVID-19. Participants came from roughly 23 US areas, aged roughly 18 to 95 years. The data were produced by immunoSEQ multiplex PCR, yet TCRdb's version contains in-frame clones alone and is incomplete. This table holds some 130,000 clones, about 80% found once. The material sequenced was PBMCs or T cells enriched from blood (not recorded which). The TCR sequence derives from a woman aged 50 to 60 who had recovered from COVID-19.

This chain's CDR3 is CASSSTGDGPQHF. CDR3 DNA: TGTGCCAGCAGCTCGACAGGGGATGGGCCCCAGCATTTT. The V gene is TRBV7-9, the J gene TRBJ1-5; 8 bases fit TRBD1. Germline CDR1 and CDR2: SEHNR and FQNEAQ (reference sequence). V shed 4 bases and J 9 bases; nucleotides not matched to a gene: 5. CDR3 size: 13 residues. The full variable domain, its missing parts supplied by reference TRBV7-9 and TRBJ1-5, is DTGVSQNPRHKITKRGQNVTFRCDPISEHNRLYWYRQTLGQGPEFLTYFQNEAQLEKSRLLSDRFSAERPKGSFSTLEIQRTEQGDSAMYLCASSSTGDGPQHFGDGTRLSIL.